This TCR beta chain came from a study of neoadjuvant anti-PD-1 for oral cavity cancer. About the research overall: Patients without progression received a fourth nivolumab dose around day 43, then surgical resection on days 50-56.

The patients had HPV-negative, locally advanced oral cavity squamous cell carcinoma. TCRdb's table, derived via immunoSEQ multiplex PCR, lists solely in-frame clones and lacks some. The data show approximately 7,100 clones, approximately 46% seen once. This clone was picked up a small number of times. V was pared by 6 bases and J by 8 bases, with 18 bases of the junction left unmatched. The CDR3 has 16 amino acids. Germline CDR1 MGHRA, CDR2 YSYEKL. This sample comprised tumor tissue, obtained before nivolumab (anti-PD-1) treatment. This chain links TRBV4-1 with TRBJ1-2; 7 nucleotides agree with TRBD1. The receptor was derived from a person aged 40-85 years with oral cavity squamous cell carcinoma. The CDR3 DNA reads TGCGCCAGCAGAGAGGGACAGACGTCACCCTGGATAGGCTACACCTTC. It encodes CASREGQTSPWIGYTF.